A selection of T cell receptor beta chains follows, all from one sample in a study of T-cell reconstitution after alpha-beta-depleted transplantation in children. TCRdb ran MiXCR on the PCR reads and lists one entry per CDR3 protein. The top ten clones hold around 6.2% of a sample with approximately 240,000 distinct CDR3 sequences, approximately 9.5% of them seen once. Material: PBMCs from the stem cell graft donor, obtained from the stem cell graft. Receptors were obtained from a human donor who donated a stem cell graft to a child with acute lymphoblastic leukemia. The CDR3 runs from the conserved cysteine through the conserved F or W. A D gene is named only where the DNA matches it firmly. Size is omitted from some rows. Given values are once, few, many or a class for expanded clones.

abundance	v_gene	d_gene	j_gene	len	CDR3aa	CDR3nt
many	TRBV6-5	TRBD1	TRBJ1-1	16	CASSFRQGNVNTEAFF	TGTGCCAGCAGTTTCAGACAGGGGAATGTGAACACTGAAGCTTTCTTT
many	TRBV10-3	.	TRBJ1-2	14	CAISRNEGRNGYTF	TGTGCCATCTCCCGGAATGAGGGGCGAAATGGCTACACCTTC
.	TRBV29-1	.	TRBJ2-6	14	CSVVGNTGANVLTF	TGCAGCGTTGTAGGGAACACGGGGGCCAACGTCCTGACTTTC
many	TRBV7-2	TRBD1	TRBJ1-2	15	CASSLAPDRGDGYTF	TGTGCCAGCAGCTTAGCCCCCGACAGGGGTGATGGCTACACCTTC
few	TRBV5-1	.	TRBJ2-2	16	CASSLGRGSGTGELFF	TGCGCCAGCAGCTTGGGCCGGGGATCGGGCACCGGGGAGCTGTTTTTT
.	TRBV12-3/TRBV12-4	TRBD2	TRBJ2-7	18	CASSLSGLAGDHVYEQYF	TGTGCCAGCAGTTTAAGTGGACTAGCGGGAGATCACGTCTACGAGCAGTACTTC
many	TRBV4-1	TRBD1	TRBJ1-1	18	CASSQGPATGPSNTEAFF	TGCGCCAGCAGCCAAGGCCCCGCGACAGGGCCGTCGAACACTGAAGCTTTCTTT
few	TRBV5-6	TRBD2	TRBJ2-3	17	CASSRLLAWGSTDTQYF	TGTGCCAGCAGCCGATTACTAGCGTGGGGTAGCACAGATACGCAGTATTTT
few	TRBV6-5	.	TRBJ2-1	14	CASSYDGFYNEQFF	TGTGCCAGCAGTTACGACGGGTTCTACAATGAGCAGTTCTTC
.	TRBV5-6	TRBD2	TRBJ2-1	18	CASSTSGVKRGGWHEQFF	TGTGCCAGCAGCACGAGTGGGGTAAAGCGGGGGGGATGGCATGAGCAGTTCTTC
.	TRBV10-3	.	TRBJ2-1	14	CAISVSTSYNEQFF	TGTGCCATCAGTGTGTCAACCTCCTACAATGAGCAGTTCTTC
.	TRBV3-1	.	TRBJ1-1	15	CASSLLWGSGTEAFF	TGTGCCAGCAGCCTGCTATGGGGGTCTGGCACTGAAGCTTTCTTT
once	TRBV10-1	.	TRBJ1-1	14	CASSKREPNTEAFF	TGCGCCAGCAGTAAACGGGAACCGAACACTGAAGCTTTCTTT
many	TRBV7-9	.	TRBJ2-4	14	CASSSRGQGGIQYF	TGTGCCAGCAGCTCCAGAGGGCAGGGAGGCATTCAGTACTTC
.	TRBV4-1	.	TRBJ1-2	14	CASSQNVGDDGYTF	TGCGCCAGCAGCCAAAACGTCGGAGACGACGGCTACACCTTC
many	TRBV20-1	.	TRBJ1-2	15	CSAREWGATNYGYTF	TGCAGTGCTAGAGAGTGGGGGGCCACTAACTATGGCTACACCTTC
.	TRBV9	.	TRBJ2-7	14	CASSVAAQGYEQYF	TGTGCCAGCAGCGTAGCTGCACAGGGCTACGAGCAGTACTTC
many	TRBV19	.	TRBJ1-1	14	CASRRQAGMVSAFF	TGTGCCAGTAGACGACAGGCCGGTATGGTTTCAGCTTTCTTT
many	TRBV7-2	TRBD2	TRBJ2-3	15	CASSSQAGGTDTQYF	TGTGCCAGCAGCTCCCAAGCGGGGGGGACAGATACGCAGTATTTT
many	TRBV7-2	TRBD1	TRBJ2-7	19	CASSFLAERIGTEAYEQYF	TGTGCCAGCAGCTTTTTAGCCGAGAGAATCGGGACAGAGGCGTACGAGCAGTACTTC
few	TRBV7-9	.	TRBJ1-3	13	CARAGVEGNTIYF	TGTGCCAGGGCAGGGGTAGAAGGAAACACCATATATTTT
few	TRBV6-1	TRBD1	TRBJ2-7	14	CASKVGTGGYEQYF	TGTGCCAGCAAAGTGGGGACAGGGGGCTACGAGCAGTACTTC
few	TRBV12-3/TRBV12-4	.	TRBJ2-3	12	CASSPPLRVLYF	TGTGCCAGCAGTCCCCCCCTTAGGGTTCTGTATTTT
.	TRBV7-2	.	TRBJ1-2	15	CASSLAGEGLYGYTF	TGTGCCAGCAGCTTAGCCGGAGAGGGCCTCTATGGCTACACCTTC
few	TRBV5-1	.	TRBJ2-1	14	CASSLTSQNNEQFF	TGCGCCAGCAGCTTGACGTCCCAGAACAATGAGCAGTTCTTC
few	TRBV5-6	.	TRBJ1-2	13	CASSFRPTGHYTF	TGTGCCAGCAGCTTTCGTCCTACGGGACACTACACCTTC
few	TRBV7-9	.	TRBJ1-2	12	CASSLWLYGYTF	TGTGCCAGCAGCTTATGGCTCTATGGCTACACCTTC
.	TRBV4-2	TRBD2	TRBJ2-1	13	CASSQGLAAVLFF	TGTGCCAGCAGCCAAGGACTAGCGGCCGTGCTGTTCTTC
few	TRBV20-1	TRBD1	TRBJ2-7	16	CSATTGTGGQPYEQYF	TGCAGTGCTACAACCGGGACAGGGGGCCAGCCCTACGAGCAGTACTTC
few	TRBV19	.	TRBJ1-1	16	CASSIVAEILNTEAFF	TGTGCCAGTAGTATAGTAGCCGAGATATTGAACACTGAAGCTTTCTTT
.	TRBV11-2	.	TRBJ1-1	15	CASSFYLQGNTEAFF	TGTGCCAGCAGCTTTTACCTACAGGGGAACACTGAAGCTTTCTTT
.	TRBV20-1	.	TRBJ2-1	18	CSASSTEAETSSYNEQFF	TGCAGTGCCTCATCAACGGAGGCGGAGACGAGCTCCTACAATGAGCAGTTCTTC
few	TRBV4-3	.	TRBJ2-1	17	CASSQETAASSYNEQFF	TGCGCCAGCAGCCAAGAAACAGCGGCGAGCTCCTACAATGAGCAGTTCTTC
few	TRBV20-1	TRBD1	TRBJ1-2	12	CSARTGSGGYTF	TGCAGTGCCAGGACAGGCTCGGGGGGCTACACCTTC
.	TRBV20-1	TRBD1	TRBJ1-1	17	CSARGARGLGENTEAFF	TGCAGTGCTAGAGGGGCCAGGGGGCTTGGGGAGAACACTGAAGCTTTCTTT
.	TRBV5-1	.	TRBJ1-6	16	CASSSGPRQGGSPLHF	TGCGCCAGCAGCTCGGGCCCTCGCCAGGGTGGTTCACCCCTCCACTTT
many	TRBV12-3/TRBV12-4	TRBD1	TRBJ1-2	16	CASSPTRTGEAKGYTF	TGTGCCAGCAGTCCCACAAGGACAGGGGAGGCTAAAGGCTACACCTTC
many	TRBV20-1	.	TRBJ2-2	14	CSAPRSELTGELFF	TGCAGTGCCCCCCGGAGCGAACTCACCGGGGAGCTGTTTTTT
few	TRBV7-9	.	TRBJ2-7	15	CASSSNRDNSYEQYF	TGTGCCAGCAGCTCCAACCGGGACAACTCCTACGAGCAGTACTTC
many	TRBV2	.	TRBJ2-7	18	CASSGNLGQGVGIYEQYF	TGTGCCAGCAGCGGAAACCTCGGTCAGGGAGTAGGAATCTACGAGCAGTACTTC
many	TRBV5-1	TRBD2	TRBJ2-2	18	CASSSGLAGAANTGELFF	TGCGCCAGCAGCTCAGGACTAGCGGGGGCCGCGAACACCGGGGAGCTGTTTTTT
few	TRBV12-3/TRBV12-4	.	TRBJ2-1	14	CAIEGSQIHNEQFF	TGTGCCATCGAGGGGTCCCAGATCCACAATGAGCAGTTCTTC
.	TRBV12-3/TRBV12-4	.	TRBJ2-3	11	CASSRADTQYF	TGTGCCAGCAGTCGGGCGGATACGCAGTATTTT
few	TRBV4-1	.	TRBJ2-3	17	CASSQRSGAEITDTQYF	TGCGCCAGCAGCCAACGCTCGGGGGCCGAAATTACAGATACGCAGTATTTT
many	TRBV6-2/TRBV6-3	TRBD1	TRBJ2-1	15	CASRPGQRSVGEQFF	TGTGCCAGCAGACCGGGACAGAGGTCGGTCGGTGAGCAGTTCTTC
.	TRBV2	TRBD1	TRBJ2-6	19	CASSETPGQVFSGANVLTF	TGTGCCAGCAGTGAAACTCCGGGACAGGTCTTCTCTGGGGCCAACGTCCTGACTTTC
.	TRBV5-1	TRBD2	TRBJ2-3	17	CASSFPTSGGTEDTQYF	TGCGCCAGCAGCTTCCCGACTAGCGGGGGGACCGAGGATACGCAGTATTTT
many	TRBV9	TRBD2	TRBJ2-2	16	CASSVDSGGNTGELFF	TGTGCCAGCAGCGTAGATAGCGGGGGAAACACCGGGGAGCTGTTTTTT
.	TRBV11-2	.	TRBJ1-1	15	CASSPEGGASTEGFF	TGTGCCAGCAGCCCAGAGGGGGGGGCAAGTACTGAAGGTTTCTTT
many	TRBV18	.	TRBJ2-1	16	CASSAWQPGEGGEQFF	TGTGCCAGCTCAGCGTGGCAACCGGGGGAAGGAGGTGAGCAGTTCTTC
.	TRBV5-1	.	TRBJ2-3	19	CASSYRSPALERGTDTQYF	TGCGCCAGCAGCTACCGTTCCCCGGCTCTGGAGCGGGGCACAGATACGCAGTATTTT
.	TRBV2	TRBD2	TRBJ2-1	14	CASAVAGGYNEQFF	TGTGCCAGCGCCGTAGCGGGGGGCTACAATGAGCAGTTCTTC
many	TRBV12-3/TRBV12-4	.	TRBJ2-1	14	CASSRGSSYNEQFF	TGTGCCAGCTCTAGGGGTTCCTCCTACAATGAGCAGTTCTTC